This paragraph covers one T cell receptor (beta chain) sequence. Its matching antigen is unknown. Time point: patch test 1, 2 weeks after DPC sensitization. The treatment is: therapeutic diphenylcyclopropenone sensitization with weekly scalp DPC. The data are from a study of human T cells and chemical hapten exposure. Points from the study as a whole: There were significantly more large CDR3 similarity clusters among expanded TCRs than among controls. High-frequency TCRs, those above 1 in 1000, stayed the same after DPC sensitization.

TCRdb re-derived calls from the RACE reads in MiXCR, one entry per CDR3 protein. This table has over 75,000 distinct CDR3 sequences, approximately 8% appearing once. The CDR3 loop spans 14 amino acids. V was trimmed by 3 bases and J by 5 bases, leaving 13 bases between them. The origin of this receptor is a woman between 25 and 40 years old with alopecia areata. Some clones in this sample may be carry-over from other donors' samples. Sequenced here: whole blood, sampled in connection with sensitization to the hapten diphenylcyclopropenone (DPC). The J gene is TRBJ1-1, the V gene TRBV12-3 or TRBV12-4; possible D gene TRBD1, 6 bases. CDR3 nucleotides: TGTGCCAGCAGTTTTTGGGGGGCCGGGACTGAAGCTTTCTTT. As protein: CASSFWGAGTEAFF.